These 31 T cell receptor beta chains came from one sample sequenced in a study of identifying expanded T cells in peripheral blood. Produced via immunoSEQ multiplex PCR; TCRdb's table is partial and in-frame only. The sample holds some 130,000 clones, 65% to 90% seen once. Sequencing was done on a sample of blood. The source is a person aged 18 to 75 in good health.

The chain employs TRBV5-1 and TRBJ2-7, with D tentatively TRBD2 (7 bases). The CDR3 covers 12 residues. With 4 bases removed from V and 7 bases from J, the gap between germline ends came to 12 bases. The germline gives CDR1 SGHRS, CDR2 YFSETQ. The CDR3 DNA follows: TGCGCCAGCAGCGAGGGGGGGCATGAGCAGTACTTC. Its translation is CASSEGGHEQYF. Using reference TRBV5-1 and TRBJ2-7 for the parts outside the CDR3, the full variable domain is KAGVTQTPRYLIKTRGQQVTLSCSPISGHRSVSWYQQTPGQGLQFLFEYFSETQRNKGNFPGRFSGRQFSNSRSEMNVSTLELGDSALYLCASSEGGHEQYFGPGTRLTVT.

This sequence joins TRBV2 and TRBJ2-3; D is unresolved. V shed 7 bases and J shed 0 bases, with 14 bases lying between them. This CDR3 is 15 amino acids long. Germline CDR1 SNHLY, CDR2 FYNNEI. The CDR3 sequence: CASTLNTYSTDTQYF. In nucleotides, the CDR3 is TGTGCCAGCACCTTGAACACATATAGCACAGATACGCAGTATTTT.

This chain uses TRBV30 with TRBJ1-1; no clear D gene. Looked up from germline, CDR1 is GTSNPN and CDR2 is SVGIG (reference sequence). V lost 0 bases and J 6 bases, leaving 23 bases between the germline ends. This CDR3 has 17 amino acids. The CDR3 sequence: CAWSVPFWGYRYAEAFF. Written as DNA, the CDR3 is TGTGCCTGGAGTGTACCTTTTTGGGGATATCGGTACGCTGAAGCTTTCTTT.

CDR3 nucleotide sequence: TGTGCCATCAGTAGTACAGGGGCCACTGAAGCTTTCTTT. Residues: CAISSTGATEAFF. The genes are TRBV10-3 and TRBJ1-1; TRBD1 matches at 7 bases. CDR3 size: 13 residues. In germline, CDR1 is ENHRY, CDR2 SYGVKD. V shed 5 bases and J 4 bases; nucleotides not matched to a gene: 4.

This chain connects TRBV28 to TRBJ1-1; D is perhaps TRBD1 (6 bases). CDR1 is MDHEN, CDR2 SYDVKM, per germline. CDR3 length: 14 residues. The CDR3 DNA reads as TGTGCTCTTAGCGGACAGTACATGAACACTGAAGCTTTCTTT. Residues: CALSGQYMNTEAFF.

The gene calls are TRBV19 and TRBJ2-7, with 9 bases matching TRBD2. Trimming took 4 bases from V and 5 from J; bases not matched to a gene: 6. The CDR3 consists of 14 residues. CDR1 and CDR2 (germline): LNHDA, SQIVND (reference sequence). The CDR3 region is CASSKGSGSNEQYF. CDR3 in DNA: TGTGCCAGTAGTAAAGGTAGCGGGAGTAACGAGCAGTACTTC.

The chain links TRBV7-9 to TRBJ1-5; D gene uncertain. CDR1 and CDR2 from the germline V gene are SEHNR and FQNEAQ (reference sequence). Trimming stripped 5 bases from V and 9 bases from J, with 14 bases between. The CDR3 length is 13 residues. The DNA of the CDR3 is TGTGCCAGCAGCCCAACCCATGAGGGGCCCCAGCATTTT. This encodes CASSPTHEGPQHF.

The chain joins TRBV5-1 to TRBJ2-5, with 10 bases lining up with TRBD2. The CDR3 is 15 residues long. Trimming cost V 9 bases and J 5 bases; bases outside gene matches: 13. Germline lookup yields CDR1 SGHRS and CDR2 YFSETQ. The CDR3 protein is CATIVGLAGVETQYF. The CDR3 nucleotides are TGCGCCACCATAGTGGGGCTAGCGGGAGTGGAGACCCAGTACTTC.

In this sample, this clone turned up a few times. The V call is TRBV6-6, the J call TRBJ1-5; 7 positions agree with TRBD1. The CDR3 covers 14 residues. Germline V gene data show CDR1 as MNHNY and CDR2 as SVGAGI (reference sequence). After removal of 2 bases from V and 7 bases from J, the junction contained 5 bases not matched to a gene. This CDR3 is CASSYTAGGQPQHF. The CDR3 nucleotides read TGTGCCAGCAGTTACACGGCAGGGGGACAGCCCCAGCATTTT.

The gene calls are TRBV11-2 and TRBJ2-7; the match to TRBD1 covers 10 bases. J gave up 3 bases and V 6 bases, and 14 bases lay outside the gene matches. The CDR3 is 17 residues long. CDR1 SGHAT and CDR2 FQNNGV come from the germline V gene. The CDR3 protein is CASSLSRGQGRFYEQYF. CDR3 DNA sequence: TGTGCCAGCAGTCTTTCGCGGGGACAGGGGAGGTTCTACGAGCAGTACTTC. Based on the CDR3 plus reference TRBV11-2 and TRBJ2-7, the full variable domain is EAGVAQSPRYKIIEKRQSVAFWCNPISGHATLYWYQQILGQGPKLLIQFQNNGVVDDSQLPKDRFSAERLKGVDSTLKIQPAKLEDSAVYLCASSLSRGQGRFYEQYFGPGTRLTVT.

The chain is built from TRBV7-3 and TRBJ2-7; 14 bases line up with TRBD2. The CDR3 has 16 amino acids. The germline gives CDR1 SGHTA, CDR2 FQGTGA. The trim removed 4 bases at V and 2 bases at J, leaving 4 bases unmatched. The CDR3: CASSSTSGRVPYEQYF. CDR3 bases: TGTGCCAGCAGCTCGACTAGCGGGAGGGTCCCCTACGAGCAGTACTTC.

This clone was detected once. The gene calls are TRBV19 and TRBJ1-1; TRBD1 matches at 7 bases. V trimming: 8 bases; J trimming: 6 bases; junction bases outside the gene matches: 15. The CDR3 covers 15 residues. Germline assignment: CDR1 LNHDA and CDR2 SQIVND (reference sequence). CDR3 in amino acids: CASSIDRVVSAEAFF. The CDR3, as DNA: TGTGCCAGTTCTATAGACAGGGTTGTCTCGGCTGAAGCTTTCTTT.

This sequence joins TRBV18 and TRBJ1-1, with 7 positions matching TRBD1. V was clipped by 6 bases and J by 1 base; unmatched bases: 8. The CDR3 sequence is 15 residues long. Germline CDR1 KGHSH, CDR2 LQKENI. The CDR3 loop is CASSLLGQRNTEAFF. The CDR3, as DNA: TGTGCCAGCTCCCTCCTGGGACAGCGGAACACTGAAGCTTTCTTT. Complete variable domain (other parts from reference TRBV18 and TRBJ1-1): NAGVMQNPRHLVRRRGQEARLRCSPMKGHSHVYWYRQLPEEGLKFMVYLQKENIIDESGMPKERFSAEFPKEGPSILRIQQVVRGDSAAYFCASSLLGQRNTEAFFGQGTRLTVV.

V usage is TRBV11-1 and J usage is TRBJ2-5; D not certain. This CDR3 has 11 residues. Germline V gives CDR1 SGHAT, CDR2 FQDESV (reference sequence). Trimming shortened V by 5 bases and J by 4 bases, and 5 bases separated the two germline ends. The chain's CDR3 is CASSLIETQYF. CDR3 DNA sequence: TGTGCCAGCAGCCTTATAGAGACCCAGTACTTC.

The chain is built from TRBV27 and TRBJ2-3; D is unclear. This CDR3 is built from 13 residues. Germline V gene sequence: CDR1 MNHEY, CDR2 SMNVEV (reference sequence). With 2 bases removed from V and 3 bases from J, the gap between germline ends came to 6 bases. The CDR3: CASSLAETDTQYF. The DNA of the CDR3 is TGTGCCAGCAGTTTAGCGGAGACAGATACGCAGTATTTT.

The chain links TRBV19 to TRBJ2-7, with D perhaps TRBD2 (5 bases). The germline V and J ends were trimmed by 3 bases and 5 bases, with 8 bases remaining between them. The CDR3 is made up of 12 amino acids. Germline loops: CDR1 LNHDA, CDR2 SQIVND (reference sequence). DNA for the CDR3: TGTGCCAGTAGTATGGGGAGACACGAGCAGTACTTC. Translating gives CASSMGRHEQYF.

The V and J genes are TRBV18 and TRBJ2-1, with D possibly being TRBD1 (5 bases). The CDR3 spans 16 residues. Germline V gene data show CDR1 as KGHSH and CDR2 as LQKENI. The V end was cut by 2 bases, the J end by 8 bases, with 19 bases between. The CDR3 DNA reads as TGTGCCAGCTCACCAAGGACACTCCCGCAAGGGGATGAGCAGTTCTTC. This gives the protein CASSPRTLPQGDEQFF.

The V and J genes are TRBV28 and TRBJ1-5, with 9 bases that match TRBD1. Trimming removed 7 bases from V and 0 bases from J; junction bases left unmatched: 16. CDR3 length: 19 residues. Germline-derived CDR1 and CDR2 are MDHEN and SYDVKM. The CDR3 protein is CASTPRPGQGLYSNQPQHF. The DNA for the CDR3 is TGTGCCAGCACCCCCCGACCCGGACAGGGGTTGTATAGCAATCAGCCCCAGCATTTT.

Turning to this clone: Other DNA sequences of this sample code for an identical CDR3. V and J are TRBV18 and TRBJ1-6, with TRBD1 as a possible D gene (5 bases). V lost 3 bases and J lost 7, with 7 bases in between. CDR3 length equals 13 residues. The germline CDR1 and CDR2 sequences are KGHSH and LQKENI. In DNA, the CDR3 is TGTGCCAGCTCACCCAGGGACAATTCACCCCTCCACTTT. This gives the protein CASSPRDNSPLHF.

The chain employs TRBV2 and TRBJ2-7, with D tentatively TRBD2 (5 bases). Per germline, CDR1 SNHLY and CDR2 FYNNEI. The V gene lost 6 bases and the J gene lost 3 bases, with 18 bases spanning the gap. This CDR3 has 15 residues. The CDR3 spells CASSMTTTTRYEQYF. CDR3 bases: TGTGCCAGCAGCATGACGACTACGACCCGCTACGAGCAGTACTTC.

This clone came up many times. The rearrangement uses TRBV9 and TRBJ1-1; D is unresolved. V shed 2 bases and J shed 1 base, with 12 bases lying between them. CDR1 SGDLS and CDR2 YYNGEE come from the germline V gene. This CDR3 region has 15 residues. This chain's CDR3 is CASSVAPGQNTEAFF. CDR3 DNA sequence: TGTGCCAGCAGCGTTGCCCCGGGCCAGAACACTGAAGCTTTCTTT.

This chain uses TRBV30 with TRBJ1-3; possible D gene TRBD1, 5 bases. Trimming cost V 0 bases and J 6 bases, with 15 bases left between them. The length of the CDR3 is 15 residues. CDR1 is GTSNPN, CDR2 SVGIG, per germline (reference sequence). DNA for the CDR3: TGTGCCTGGAGTGTACGAGGGGCAGATCTAAACACCATATATTTT. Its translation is CAWSVRGADLNTIYF.

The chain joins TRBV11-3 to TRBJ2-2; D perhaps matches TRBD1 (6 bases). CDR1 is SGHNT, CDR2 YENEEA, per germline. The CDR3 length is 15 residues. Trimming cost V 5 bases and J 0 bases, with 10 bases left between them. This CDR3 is CASSPGDANTGELFF. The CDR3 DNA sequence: TGTGCCAGCAGCCCAGGGGACGCGAACACCGGGGAGCTGTTTTTT.

The CDR3: CASSQDRAGGGETQYF. CDR3 coding DNA: TGTGCCAGCAGCCAAGATCGGGCGGGAGGGGGAGAGACCCAGTACTTC. The chain combines TRBV4-2 with TRBJ2-5, with 9 positions matching TRBD2. Germline V gives CDR1 LGHNA, CDR2 YNFKEQ. Unmatched junction bases numbered 6, after V lost 0 bases and J lost 4 bases. CDR3 length equals 16 residues.

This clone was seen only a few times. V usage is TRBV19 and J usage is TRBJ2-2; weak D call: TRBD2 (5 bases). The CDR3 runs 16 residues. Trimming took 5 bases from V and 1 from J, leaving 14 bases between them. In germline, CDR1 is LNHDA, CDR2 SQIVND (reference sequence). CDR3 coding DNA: TGTGCCAGTAGTCCTAGCCACAACCTGAACACCGGGGAGCTGTTTTTT. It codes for CASSPSHNLNTGELFF.

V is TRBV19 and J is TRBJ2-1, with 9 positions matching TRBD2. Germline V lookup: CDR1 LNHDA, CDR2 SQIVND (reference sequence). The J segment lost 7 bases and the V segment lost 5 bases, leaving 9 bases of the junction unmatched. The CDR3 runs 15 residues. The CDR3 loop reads CASSGVVAGDNEQFF. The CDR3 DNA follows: TGTGCCAGTAGTGGGGTGGTAGCGGGAGATAATGAGCAGTTCTTC.

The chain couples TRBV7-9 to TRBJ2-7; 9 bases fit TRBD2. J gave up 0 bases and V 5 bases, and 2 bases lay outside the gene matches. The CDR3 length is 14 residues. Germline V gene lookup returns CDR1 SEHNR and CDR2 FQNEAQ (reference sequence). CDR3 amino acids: CASSSSGSSYEQYF. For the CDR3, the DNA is TGTGCCAGCAGCAGTAGCGGGAGCTCCTACGAGCAGTACTTC.

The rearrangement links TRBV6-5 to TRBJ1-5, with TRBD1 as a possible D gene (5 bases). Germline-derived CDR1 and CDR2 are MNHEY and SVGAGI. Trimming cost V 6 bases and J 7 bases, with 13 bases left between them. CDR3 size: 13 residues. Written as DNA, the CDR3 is TGTGCCAGCAGCCCGAGGGGAGGACAGCCCCAGCATTTT. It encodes CASSPRGGQPQHF.

For the CDR3, the DNA is TGTGCCAGCAGTGAACAGTATAACACTGAAGCTTTCTTT. It is translated as CASSEQYNTEAFF. This rearrangement joins TRBV2 to TRBJ1-1, with D unresolved. The CDR3 extends over 13 amino acids. Germline V lookup: CDR1 SNHLY, CDR2 FYNNEI. V dropped 2 bases and J dropped 2 bases, with 6 bases sitting between them.

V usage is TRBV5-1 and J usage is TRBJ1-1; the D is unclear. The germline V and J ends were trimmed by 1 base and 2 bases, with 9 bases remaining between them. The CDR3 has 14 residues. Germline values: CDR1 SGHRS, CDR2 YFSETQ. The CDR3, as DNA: TGCGCCAGCAGCTTGTTTGGCTCCAACACTGAAGCTTTCTTT. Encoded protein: CASSLFGSNTEAFF.

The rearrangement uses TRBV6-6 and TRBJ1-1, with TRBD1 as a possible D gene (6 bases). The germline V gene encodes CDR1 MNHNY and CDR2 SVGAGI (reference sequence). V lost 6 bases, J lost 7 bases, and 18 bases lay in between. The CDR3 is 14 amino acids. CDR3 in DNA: TGTGCCAGCAGAACACAGGGTGGGCAGAGTGAAGCTTTCTTT. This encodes CASRTQGGQSEAFF.